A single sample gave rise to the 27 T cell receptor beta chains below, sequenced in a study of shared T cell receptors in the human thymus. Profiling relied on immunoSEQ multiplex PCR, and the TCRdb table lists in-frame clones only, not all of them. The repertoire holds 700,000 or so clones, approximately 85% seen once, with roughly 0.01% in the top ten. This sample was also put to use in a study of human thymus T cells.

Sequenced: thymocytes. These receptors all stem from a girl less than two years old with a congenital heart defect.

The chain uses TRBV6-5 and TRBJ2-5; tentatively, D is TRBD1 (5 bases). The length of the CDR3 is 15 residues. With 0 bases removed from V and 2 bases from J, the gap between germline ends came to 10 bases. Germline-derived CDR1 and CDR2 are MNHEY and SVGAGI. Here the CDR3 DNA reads TGTGCCAGCAGTTACTCTACGGACAAACAAGAGACCCAGTACTTC. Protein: CASSYSTDKQETQYF.

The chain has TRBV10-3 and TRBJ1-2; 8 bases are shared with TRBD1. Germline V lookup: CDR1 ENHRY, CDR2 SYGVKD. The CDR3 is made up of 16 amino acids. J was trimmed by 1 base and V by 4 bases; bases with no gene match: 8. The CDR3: CAISGGQASSNYGYTF. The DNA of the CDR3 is TGTGCCATCAGTGGGGGACAGGCGAGCAGTAACTATGGCTACACCTTC.

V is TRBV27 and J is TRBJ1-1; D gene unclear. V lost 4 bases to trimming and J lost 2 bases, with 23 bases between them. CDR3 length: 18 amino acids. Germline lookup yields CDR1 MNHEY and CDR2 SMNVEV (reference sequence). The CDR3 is CASSSTPMAGTENTEAFF. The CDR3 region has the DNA TGTGCCAGCAGTTCAACCCCCATGGCAGGTACGGAAAACACTGAAGCTTTCTTT.

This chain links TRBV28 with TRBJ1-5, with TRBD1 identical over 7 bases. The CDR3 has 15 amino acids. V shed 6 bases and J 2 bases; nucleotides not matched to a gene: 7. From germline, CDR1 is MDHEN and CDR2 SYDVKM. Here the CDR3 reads CASRRPQGGNQPQHF. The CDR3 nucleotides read TGTGCCAGCAGGAGGCCCCAGGGGGGCAATCAGCCCCAGCATTTT.

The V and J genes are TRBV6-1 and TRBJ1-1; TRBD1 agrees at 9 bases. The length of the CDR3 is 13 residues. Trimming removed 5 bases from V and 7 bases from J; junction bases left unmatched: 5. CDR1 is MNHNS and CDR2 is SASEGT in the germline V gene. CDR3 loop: CASSNRGPNEAFF. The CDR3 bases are TGTGCCAGCAGTAACAGGGGGCCCAATGAAGCTTTCTTT.

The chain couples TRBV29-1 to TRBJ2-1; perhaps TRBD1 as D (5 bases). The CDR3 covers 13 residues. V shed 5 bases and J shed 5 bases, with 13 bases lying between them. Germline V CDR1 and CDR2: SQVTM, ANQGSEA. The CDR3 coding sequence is TGCAGCGTTACAGGAACTAAAGACAATGAGCAGTTCTTC. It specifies CSVTGTKDNEQFF.

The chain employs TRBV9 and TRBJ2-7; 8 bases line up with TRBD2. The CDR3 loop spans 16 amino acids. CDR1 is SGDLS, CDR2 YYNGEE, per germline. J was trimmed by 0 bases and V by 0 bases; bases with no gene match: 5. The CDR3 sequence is CASSVVRGAISYEQYF. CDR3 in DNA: TGTGCCAGCAGCGTAGTGCGGGGGGCTATCTCCTACGAGCAGTACTTC.

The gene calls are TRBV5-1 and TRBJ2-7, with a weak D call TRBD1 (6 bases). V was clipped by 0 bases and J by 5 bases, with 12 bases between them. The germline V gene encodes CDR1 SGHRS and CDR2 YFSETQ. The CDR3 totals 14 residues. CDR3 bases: TGCGCCAGCAGCTTGGATGCCAGGGGTCACGAGCAGTACTTC. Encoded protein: CASSLDARGHEQYF.

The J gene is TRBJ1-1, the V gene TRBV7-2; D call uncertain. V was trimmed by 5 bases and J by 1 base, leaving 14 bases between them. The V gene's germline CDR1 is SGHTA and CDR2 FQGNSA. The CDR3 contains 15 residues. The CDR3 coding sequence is TGTGCCAGCAGCGTCCGGACTTCTAAGAACACTGAAGCTTTCTTT. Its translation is CASSVRTSKNTEAFF.

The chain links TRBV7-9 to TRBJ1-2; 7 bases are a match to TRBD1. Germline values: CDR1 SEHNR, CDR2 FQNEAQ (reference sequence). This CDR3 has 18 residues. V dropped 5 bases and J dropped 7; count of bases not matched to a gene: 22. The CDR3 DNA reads TGTGCCAGCAGCCCTCTATCCTCCCACGGACAGGCCCAAACTGGCTACACCTTC. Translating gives CASSPLSSHGQAQTGYTF.

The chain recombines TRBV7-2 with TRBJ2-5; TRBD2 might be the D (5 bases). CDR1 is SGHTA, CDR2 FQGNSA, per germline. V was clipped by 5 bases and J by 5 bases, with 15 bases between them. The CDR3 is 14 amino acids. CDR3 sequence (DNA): TGTGCCAGCAGCACCCCGATCAGAGGGGAGACCCAGTACTTC. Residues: CASSTPIRGETQYF.

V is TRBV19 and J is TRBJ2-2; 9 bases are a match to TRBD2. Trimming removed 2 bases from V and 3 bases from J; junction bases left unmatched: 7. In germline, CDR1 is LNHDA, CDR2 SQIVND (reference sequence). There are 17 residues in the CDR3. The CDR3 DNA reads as TGTGCCAGTAGTATATCCCAGGGACTAGCTGACACCGGGGAGCTGTTTTTT. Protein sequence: CASSISQGLADTGELFF.

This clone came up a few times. This CDR3 reads CAWLSPPGTPRSSLSGNTIYF. Written as DNA, the CDR3 is TGTGCCTGGCTATCGCCCCCCGGGACACCTAGAAGTTCTCTCTCTGGAAACACCATATATTTT. The V and J genes are TRBV30 and TRBJ1-3, with D possibly matching TRBD1 (6 bases). CDR3 length equals 21 residues. Germline loops: CDR1 GTSNPN, CDR2 SVGIG (reference sequence). V was clipped by 5 bases and J by 0 bases, with 32 bases between them.

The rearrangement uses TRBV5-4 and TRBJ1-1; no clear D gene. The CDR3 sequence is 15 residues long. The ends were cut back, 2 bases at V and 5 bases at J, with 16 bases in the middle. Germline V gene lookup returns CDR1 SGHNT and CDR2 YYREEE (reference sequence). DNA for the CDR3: TGTGCCAGCAGCTTATCGCCGGGTGGAGGGACTGAAGCTTTCTTT. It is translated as CASSLSPGGGTEAFF.

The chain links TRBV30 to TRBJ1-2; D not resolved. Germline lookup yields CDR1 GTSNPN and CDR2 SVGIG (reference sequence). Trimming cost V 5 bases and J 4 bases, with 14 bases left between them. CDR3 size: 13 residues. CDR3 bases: TGTGCCTGGCAATACAGCAGCCCCTATGGCTACACCTTC. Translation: CAWQYSSPYGYTF.

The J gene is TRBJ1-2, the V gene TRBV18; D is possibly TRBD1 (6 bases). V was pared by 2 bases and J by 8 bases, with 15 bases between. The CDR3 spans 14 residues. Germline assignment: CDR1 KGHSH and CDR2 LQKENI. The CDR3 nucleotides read TGTGCCAGCTCACCAAGCCATCGACAGGAAGGCTACACCTTC. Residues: CASSPSHRQEGYTF.

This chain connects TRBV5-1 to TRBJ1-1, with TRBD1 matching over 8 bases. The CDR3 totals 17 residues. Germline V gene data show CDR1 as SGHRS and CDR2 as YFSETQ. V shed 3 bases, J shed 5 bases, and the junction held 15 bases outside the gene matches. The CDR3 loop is CASSSKTRGLRGTEAFF. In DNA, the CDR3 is TGCGCCAGCAGCTCAAAAACCAGGGGGCTGCGTGGGACTGAAGCTTTCTTT.

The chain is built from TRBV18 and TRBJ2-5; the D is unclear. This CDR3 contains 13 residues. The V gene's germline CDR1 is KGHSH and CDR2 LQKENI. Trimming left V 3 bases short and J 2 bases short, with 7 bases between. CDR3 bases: TGTGCCAGCTCACCCGCGGCGCAAGAGACCCAGTACTTC. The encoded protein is CASSPAAQETQYF.

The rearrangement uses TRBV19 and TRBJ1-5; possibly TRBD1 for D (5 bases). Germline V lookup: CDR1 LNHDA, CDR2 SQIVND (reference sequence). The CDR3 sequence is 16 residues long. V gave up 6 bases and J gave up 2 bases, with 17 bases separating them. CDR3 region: CASSKGGREGNQPQHF. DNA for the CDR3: TGTGCCAGTAGCAAAGGAGGCAGGGAGGGCAATCAGCCCCAGCATTTT. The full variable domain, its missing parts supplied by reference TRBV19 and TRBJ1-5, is DGGITQSPKYLFRKEGQNVTLSCEQNLNHDAMYWYRQDPGQGLRLIYYSQIVNDFQKGDIAEGYSVSREKKESFPLTVTSAQKNPTAFYLCASSKGGREGNQPQHFGDGTRLSIL.

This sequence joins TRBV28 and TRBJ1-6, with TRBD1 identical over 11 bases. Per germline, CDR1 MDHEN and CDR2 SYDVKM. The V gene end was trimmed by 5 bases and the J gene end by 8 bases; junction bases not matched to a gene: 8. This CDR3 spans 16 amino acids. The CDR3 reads CASSPQGQGVYSPLHF. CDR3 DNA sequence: TGTGCCAGCAGTCCCCAGGGACAGGGGGTATATTCACCCCTCCACTTT.

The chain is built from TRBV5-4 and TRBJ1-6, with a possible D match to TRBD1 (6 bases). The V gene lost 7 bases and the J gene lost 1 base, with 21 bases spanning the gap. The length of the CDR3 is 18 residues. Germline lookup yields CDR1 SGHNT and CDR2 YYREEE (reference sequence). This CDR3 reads CASAKQGGRSSYNSPLHF. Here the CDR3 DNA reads TGTGCCAGCGCGAAACAGGGCGGTCGTAGTTCCTATAATTCACCCCTCCACTTT. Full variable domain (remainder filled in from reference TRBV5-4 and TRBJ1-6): ETGVTQSPTHLIKTRGQQVTLRCSSQSGHNTVSWYQQALGQGPQFIFQYYREEENGRGNFPPRFSGLQFPNYSSELNVNALELDDSALYLCASAKQGGRSSYNSPLHFGNGTRLTVT.

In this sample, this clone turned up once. CDR3 nucleotides: TGTGCCAGCGGACGACTAGCGACTAGCACAGATACGCAGTATTTT. This translates into CASGRLATSTDTQYF. This sequence joins TRBV18 and TRBJ2-3, with 8 bases identical to TRBD2. Trimming removed 8 bases from V and 0 bases from J; junction bases left unmatched: 7. The CDR3 is made up of 15 amino acids. Germline assignment: CDR1 KGHSH and CDR2 LQKENI.

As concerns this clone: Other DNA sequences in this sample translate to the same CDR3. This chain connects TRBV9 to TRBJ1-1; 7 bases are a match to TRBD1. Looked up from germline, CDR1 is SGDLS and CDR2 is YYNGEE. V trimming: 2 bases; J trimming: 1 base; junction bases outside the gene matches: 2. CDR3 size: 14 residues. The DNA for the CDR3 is TGTGCCAGCAGCGTCGGGACAGCGAACACTGAAGCTTTCTTT. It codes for CASSVGTANTEAFF.

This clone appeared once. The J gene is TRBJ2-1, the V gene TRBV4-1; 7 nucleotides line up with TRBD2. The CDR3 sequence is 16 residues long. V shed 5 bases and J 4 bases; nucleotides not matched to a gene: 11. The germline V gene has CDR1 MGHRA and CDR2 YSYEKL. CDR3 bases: TGCGCCAGCAGCTTTCGACTAGCTGATCCTTACAATGAGCAGTTCTTC. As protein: CASSFRLADPYNEQFF.

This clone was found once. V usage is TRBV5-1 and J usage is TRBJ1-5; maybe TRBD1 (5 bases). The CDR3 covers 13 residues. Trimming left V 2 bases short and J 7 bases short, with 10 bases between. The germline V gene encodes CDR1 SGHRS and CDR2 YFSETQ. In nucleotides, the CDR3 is TGCGCCAGCAGCTTCGCAGGGCGCCAGCCCCAGCATTTT. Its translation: CASSFAGRQPQHF. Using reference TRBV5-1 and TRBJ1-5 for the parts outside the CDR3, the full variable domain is KAGVTQTPRYLIKTRGQQVTLSCSPISGHRSVSWYQQTPGQGLQFLFEYFSETQRNKGNFPGRFSGRQFSNSRSEMNVSTLELGDSALYLCASSFAGRQPQHFGDGTRLSIL.

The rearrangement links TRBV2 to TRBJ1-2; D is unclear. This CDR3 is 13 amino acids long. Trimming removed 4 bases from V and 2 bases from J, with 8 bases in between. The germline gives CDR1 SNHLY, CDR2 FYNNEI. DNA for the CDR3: TGTGCCAGCAGTGGTACCCGGAACTATGGCTACACCTTC. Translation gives CASSGTRNYGYTF.

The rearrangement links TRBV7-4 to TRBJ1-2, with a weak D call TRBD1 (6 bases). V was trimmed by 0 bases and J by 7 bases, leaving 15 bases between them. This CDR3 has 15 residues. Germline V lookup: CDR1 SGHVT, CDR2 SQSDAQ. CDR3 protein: CASSLARGAVSGYTF. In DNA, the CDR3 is TGTGCCAGCAGCTTAGCGCGGGGGGCGGTCAGTGGCTACACCTTC.